This T cell receptor (beta chain) was observed in a study of shared clonotypes between healthy human individuals. Study details: Each donor had three CD4 naive, three CD4 memory, two CD8 naive and one CD8 memory plate.

Measured with immunoSEQ multiplex PCR; TCRdb has only the in-frame clones, and not every one. The sample contains 1 million to 1.2 million clones, approximately 77% of which appear only once. The J segment lost 2 bases and the V segment lost 2 bases, leaving 2 bases of the junction unmatched. CDR1 and CDR2 from the germline V gene are SGHNT and YYREEE (reference sequence). The CDR3 is 14 amino acids. What was sequenced was memory CD4+ T cells from PBMCs. The subset was: CD45RA-negative fraction. The chain carries TRBV5-4 and TRBJ1-2; 8 bases match TRBD1. This TCR was sampled from a man between 18 and 29 years old in good health. Some clones in this sample may be carry-over from other donors' samples. This chain's CDR3 is CASSFPGGNYGYTF. The CDR3, as DNA: TGTGCCAGCAGCTTCCCAGGGGGCAACTATGGCTACACCTTC. The full variable domain, in which reference TRBV5-4 and TRBJ1-2 provide the parts outside the CDR3, is ETGVTQSPTHLIKTRGQQVTLRCSSQSGHNTVSWYQQALGQGPQFIFQYYREEENGRGNFPPRFSGLQFPNYSSELNVNALELDDSALYLCASSFPGGNYGYTFGSGTRLTVV.